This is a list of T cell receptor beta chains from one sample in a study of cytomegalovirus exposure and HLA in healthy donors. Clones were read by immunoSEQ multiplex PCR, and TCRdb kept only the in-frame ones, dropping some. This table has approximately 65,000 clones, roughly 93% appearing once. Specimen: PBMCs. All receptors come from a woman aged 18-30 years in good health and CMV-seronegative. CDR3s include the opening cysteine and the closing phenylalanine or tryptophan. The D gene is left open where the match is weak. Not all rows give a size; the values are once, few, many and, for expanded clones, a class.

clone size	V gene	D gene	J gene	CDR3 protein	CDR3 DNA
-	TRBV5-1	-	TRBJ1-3	CASSLDIRSGNTIYF	TGCGCCAGCAGCTTGGATATCAGATCCGGAAACACCATATATTTT
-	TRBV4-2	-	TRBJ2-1	CASSQEGLATYNEQFF	TGTGCCAGCAGCCAAGAAGGGCTAGCGACATACAATGAGCAGTTCTTC
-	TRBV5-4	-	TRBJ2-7	CASSPRLGGGEQYF	TGTGCCAGCAGCCCTAGACTTGGAGGCGGCGAGCAGTACTTC
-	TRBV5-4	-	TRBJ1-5	CASSLDGQYSNQPQHF	TGTGCCAGCAGCTTAGATGGGCAATATAGCAATCAGCCCCAGCATTTT
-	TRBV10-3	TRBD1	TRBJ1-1	CAISGGQVNTEAFF	TGTGCCATCAGTGGGGGACAGGTGAACACTGAAGCTTTCTTT
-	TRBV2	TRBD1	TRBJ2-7	CASSEGQGKSYEQYF	TGTGCCAGCAGTGAAGGACAGGGCAAATCCTACGAGCAGTACTTC
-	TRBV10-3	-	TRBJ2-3	CAITNTDTQYF	TGTGCCATCACAAACACAGATACGCAGTATTTT
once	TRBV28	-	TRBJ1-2	CASSSGGLYGYTF	TGTGCCAGCAGTAGCGGGGGACTCTATGGCTACACCTTC
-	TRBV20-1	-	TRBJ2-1	CSASGAQFF	TGCAGTGCTTCAGGGGCGCAGTTCTTC
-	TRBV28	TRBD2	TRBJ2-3	CASSLAGGHTDTQYF	TGTGCCAGCAGTTTAGCGGGAGGGCACACAGATACGCAGTATTTT
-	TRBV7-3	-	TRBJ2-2	CASSLTTGGWNTGELFF	TGTGCCAGCAGCTTAACAACCGGGGGATGGAACACCGGGGAGCTGTTTTTT
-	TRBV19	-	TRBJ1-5	CASSMAGFVANQPQHF	TGTGCCAGTAGTATGGCAGGGTTTGTCGCCAATCAGCCCCAGCATTTT
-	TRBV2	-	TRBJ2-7	CASIYRDPDPSYEQYF	TGTGCCAGCATTTACCGGGATCCCGACCCTTCCTACGAGCAGTACTTC
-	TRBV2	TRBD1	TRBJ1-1	CASSEKGARRGNTEAFF	TGTGCCAGCAGCGAAAAGGGGGCGCGACGAGGGAACACTGAAGCTTTCTTT
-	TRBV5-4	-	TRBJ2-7	CASSLRGIDEQYF	TGTGCCAGCAGCTTAAGAGGGATCGACGAGCAGTACTTC